Sequencing of this T cell receptor (beta chain) was carried out in a study of cytomegalovirus exposure and HLA in healthy donors. Study-wide context: Around four fifths of 300 to 450 genotyped donors fell in the Caucasian-associated ancestry cluster. The study's findings and limits: CMV serostatus was the only immune exposure information that was available. TCR beta V- and J-gene trimming was later associated with a missense DCLRE1C variant.

Amplification used 60 Vbeta primers and 13 Jbeta primers. Produced via immunoSEQ multiplex PCR; TCRdb's table is partial and in-frame only. The sample records about 130,000 clones, roughly 78% being singletons. Regarding this clone: Its antigen remains unknown.

V dropped 5 bases and J dropped 4 bases, with 9 bases sitting between them. There are 13 residues in the CDR3. Germline V CDR1 and CDR2: MNHEY, SMNVEV (reference sequence). Sample: PBMCs. V usage is TRBV27 and J usage is TRBJ1-5; D not resolved. The receptor's source is a man in his forties in good health and CMV-seropositive. The CDR3 DNA is TGTGCCAGCAGTGTTCAGATAAATCAGCCCCAGCATTTT. This encodes CASSVQINQPQHF.